Included here is one T cell receptor (beta chain) sequence, with context. Using immunoSEQ multiplex PCR, the repertoire was profiled, and TCRdb retains in-frame clones only, with some absent. The repertoire holds 65,000 to 100,000 clones, with 91% as singletons. In germline, CDR1 is LGHDT, CDR2 YNNKEL (reference sequence). Trimming pared 0 bases from V and 4 bases from J, leaving 6 bases between. The CDR3 totals 13 residues. The sample belongs to a study of control samples from healthy donors and cancer patients. The chain recombines TRBV3-1 (or the pseudogene TRBV3-2) with TRBJ1-1; D not resolved. Sequenced material: blood. The sequence derives from a man between 50 and 59 years old in good health. The chain's CDR3 is CASSQEGSTEAFF. The CDR3 region has the DNA TGTGCCAGCAGCCAAGAGGGGTCCACTGAAGCTTTCTTT.